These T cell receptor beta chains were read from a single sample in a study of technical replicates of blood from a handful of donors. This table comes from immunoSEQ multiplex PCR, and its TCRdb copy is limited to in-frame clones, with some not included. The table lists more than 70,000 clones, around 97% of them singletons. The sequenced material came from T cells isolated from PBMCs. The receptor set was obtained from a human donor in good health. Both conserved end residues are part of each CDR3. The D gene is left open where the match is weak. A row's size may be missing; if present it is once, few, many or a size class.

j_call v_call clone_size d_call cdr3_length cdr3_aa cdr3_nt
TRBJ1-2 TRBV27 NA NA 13 CASSFGKGYGYTF TGTGCCAGCAGTTTCGGGAAGGGCTATGGCTACACCTTC
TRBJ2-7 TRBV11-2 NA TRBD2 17 CASSLTSGRAAIHEQYF TGTGCCAGCAGCTTGACTAGCGGGAGGGCCGCGATACACGAGCAGTACTTC
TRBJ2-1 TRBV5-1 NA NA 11 CASSLLARQFF TGCGCCAGCAGCTTGTTAGCTAGGCAGTTCTTC
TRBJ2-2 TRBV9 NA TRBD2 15 CASSAIGTNAGELFF TGTGCCAGCAGTGCCATTGGGACTAACGCCGGGGAGCTGTTTTTT
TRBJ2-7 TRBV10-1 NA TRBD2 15 CASSAGLAVTYEQYF TGCGCCAGCAGTGCAGGACTAGCGGTCACCTACGAGCAGTACTTC
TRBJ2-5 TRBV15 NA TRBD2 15 CATSRGAGAQETQYF TGTGCCACCAGCAGAGGCGCGGGAGCCCAAGAGACCCAGTACTTC
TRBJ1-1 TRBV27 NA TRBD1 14 CASSWTGVHTEAFF TGTGCCAGCAGTTGGACAGGGGTGCACACTGAAGCTTTCTTT
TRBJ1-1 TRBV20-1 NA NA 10 CSARYTEAFF TGCAGTGCCCGGTACACTGAAGCTTTCTTT
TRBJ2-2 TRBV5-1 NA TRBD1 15 CASSVGTGNTGELFF TGCGCCAGCAGCGTCGGGACAGGTAACACCGGGGAGCTGTTTTTT
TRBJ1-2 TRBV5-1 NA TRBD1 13 CASSIRDREGYTF TGCGCCAGCAGCATAAGGGACAGGGAGGGCTACACCTTC
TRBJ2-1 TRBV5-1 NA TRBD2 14 CASSERGVYNEQFF TGCGCCAGCAGCGAGCGGGGGGTTTACAATGAGCAGTTCTTC
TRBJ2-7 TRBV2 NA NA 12 CASSFSSYEQYF TGTGCCAGCAGTTTCAGCTCCTACGAGCAGTACTTC
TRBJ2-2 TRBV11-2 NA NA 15 CASSARTGRDGELFF TGTGCCAGCAGCGCAAGGACAGGGAGGGACGGGGAGCTGTTTTTT
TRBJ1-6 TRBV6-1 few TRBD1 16 CASSEWFRTGNSPLHF TGTGCCAGCAGTGAATGGTTTAGGACAGGGAATTCACCCCTCCACTTT
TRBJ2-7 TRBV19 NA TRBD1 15 CATAPGQLFSYEQYF TGTGCCACCGCCCCGGGACAGCTTTTCTCCTACGAGCAGTACTTC
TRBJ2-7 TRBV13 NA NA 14 CASSPRTVSYEQYF TGTGCCAGCAGTCCCCGGACAGTCTCCTACGAGCAGTACTTC
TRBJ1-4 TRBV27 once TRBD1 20 CASSLNPVLDRGTSREKLFF TGTGCCAGCAGTTTAAACCCGGTTCTGGACAGGGGAACGTCGCGGGAAAAACTGTTTTTT
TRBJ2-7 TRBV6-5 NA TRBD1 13 CASRTGGSREQYF TGTGCCAGCAGGACAGGGGGTTCTCGCGAGCAGTACTTC
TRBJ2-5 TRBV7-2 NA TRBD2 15 CASSLNGLAGETQYF TGTGCCAGCAGCTTAAACGGACTAGCGGGGGAGACCCAGTACTTC
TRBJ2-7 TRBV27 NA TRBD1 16 CASRRGPGTSRPEQYF TGTGCCAGCAGAAGGGGGCCGGGGACCTCACGGCCCGAGCAGTACTTC
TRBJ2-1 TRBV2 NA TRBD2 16 CASREIAGGPYNEQFF TGTGCCAGCAGAGAGATAGCGGGGGGGCCCTACAATGAGCAGTTCTTC
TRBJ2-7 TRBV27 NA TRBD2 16 CASSAARGDRSYEQYF TGTGCCAGCAGTGCCGCACGGGGGGACCGCTCCTACGAGCAGTACTTC
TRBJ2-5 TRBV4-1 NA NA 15 CASSQGWGLGETQYF TGCGCCAGCAGCCAAGGTTGGGGGCTGGGAGAGACCCAGTACTTC
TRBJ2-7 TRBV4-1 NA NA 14 CASSPRQETYEQYF TGCGCCAGCAGCCCCCGACAGGAGACCTACGAGCAGTACTTC
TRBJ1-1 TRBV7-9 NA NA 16 CASSLRGGEMNTEAFF TGTGCCAGCAGCTTAAGGGGGGGTGAGATGAACACTGAAGCTTTCTTT
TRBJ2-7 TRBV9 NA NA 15 CASSPTGRGIYEQYF TGTGCCAGCAGCCCCACAGGGAGAGGAATCTACGAGCAGTACTTC
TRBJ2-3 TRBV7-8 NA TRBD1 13 CAGTGYSTDTQYF TGCGCCGGGACAGGGTACAGCACAGATACGCAGTATTTT
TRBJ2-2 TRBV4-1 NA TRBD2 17 CASSQGQGAGGTGELFF TGCGCCAGCAGCCAAGGTCAAGGGGCGGGAGGCACCGGGGAGCTGTTTTTT
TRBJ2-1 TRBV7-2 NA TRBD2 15 CASSRSGSSYNEQFF TGTGCCAGCAGCCGCAGCGGGAGCTCCTACAATGAGCAGTTCTTC
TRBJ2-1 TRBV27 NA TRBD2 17 CASSSPMSGTSYNEQFF TGTGCCAGCAGTTCTCCCATGAGCGGGACCTCCTACAATGAGCAGTTCTTC
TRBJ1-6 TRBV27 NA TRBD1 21 CASSSLPKTGFRNWVYSPLHF TGTGCCAGCAGTTCCCTCCCCAAGACAGGGTTTCGTAATTGGGTATATTCACCCCTCCACTTT
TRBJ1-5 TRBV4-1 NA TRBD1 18 CASSQDHSGQGENQPQHF TGCGCCAGCAGCCAAGATCATTCGGGACAGGGAGAAAATCAGCCCCAGCATTTT
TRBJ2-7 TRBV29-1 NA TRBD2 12 CSVSGDPYEQYF TGCAGCGTTAGCGGGGATCCCTACGAGCAGTACTTC
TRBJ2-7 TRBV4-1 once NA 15 CASSQGGDRAYEQYF TGCGCCAGCAGCCAAGGGGGGGACAGAGCCTACGAGCAGTACTTC
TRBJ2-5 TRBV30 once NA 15 CAWRARGRGQETQYF TGTGCCTGGAGGGCCCGGGGCAGGGGTCAAGAGACCCAGTACTTC
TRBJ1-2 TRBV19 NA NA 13 CASSPGLLGGYTF TGTGCCAGTAGTCCGGGACTGTTGGGAGGCTACACCTTC